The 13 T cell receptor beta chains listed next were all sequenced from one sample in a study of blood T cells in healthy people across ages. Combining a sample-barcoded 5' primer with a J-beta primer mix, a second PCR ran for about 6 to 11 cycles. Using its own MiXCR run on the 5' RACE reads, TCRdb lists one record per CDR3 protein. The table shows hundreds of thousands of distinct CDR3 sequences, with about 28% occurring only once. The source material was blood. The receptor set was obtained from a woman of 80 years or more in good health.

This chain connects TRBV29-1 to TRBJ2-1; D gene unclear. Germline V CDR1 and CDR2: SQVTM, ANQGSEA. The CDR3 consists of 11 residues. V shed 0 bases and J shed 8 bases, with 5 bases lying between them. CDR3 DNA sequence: TGCAGCGTTGAAGAAAGGGATGAGCAGTTCTTC. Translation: CSVEERDEQFF.

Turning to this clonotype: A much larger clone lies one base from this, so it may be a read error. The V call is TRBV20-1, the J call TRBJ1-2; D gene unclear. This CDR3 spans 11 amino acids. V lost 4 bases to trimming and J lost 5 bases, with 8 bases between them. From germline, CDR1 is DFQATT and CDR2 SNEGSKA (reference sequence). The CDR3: CSATRPYGYTF. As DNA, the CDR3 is TGCAGTGCTACTCGGCCGTATGGCTACACCTTC.

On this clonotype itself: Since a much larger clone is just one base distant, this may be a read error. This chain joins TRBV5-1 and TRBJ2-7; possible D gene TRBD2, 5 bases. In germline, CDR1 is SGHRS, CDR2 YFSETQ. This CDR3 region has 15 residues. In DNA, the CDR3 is TGCGCCAGCAGCTTGGGTTCCGGGATCTCCTACGAGCGGTACTTC. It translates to CASSLGSGISYERYF.

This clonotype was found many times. The CDR3 here is CASSLAWDYNEQFF. For the CDR3, the DNA is TGTGCCAGCAGCTTGGCCTGGGACTACAATGAGCAGTTCTTC. This chain connects TRBV7-2 to TRBJ2-1; no clear D. This CDR3 has 14 amino acids. Germline CDR1 reads SGHTA; CDR2 reads FQGNSA. Trimming shortened V by 3 bases and J by 3 bases, and 9 bases separated the two germline ends.

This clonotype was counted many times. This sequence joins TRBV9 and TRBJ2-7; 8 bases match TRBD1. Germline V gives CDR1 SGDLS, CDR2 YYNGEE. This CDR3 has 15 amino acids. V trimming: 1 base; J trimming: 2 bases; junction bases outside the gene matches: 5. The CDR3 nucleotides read TGTGCCAGCAGCGTATCCGGGACAGGACCCTACGAGCAGTACTTC. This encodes CASSVSGTGPYEQYF.

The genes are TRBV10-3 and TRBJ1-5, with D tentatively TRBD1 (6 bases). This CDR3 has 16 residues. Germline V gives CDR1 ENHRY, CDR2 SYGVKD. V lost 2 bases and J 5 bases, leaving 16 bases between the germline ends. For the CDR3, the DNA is TGTGCCATCAGTGAGGTAACAGGGAAGGCAGATCAGCCCCAGCATTTT. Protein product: CAISEVTGKADQPQHF.

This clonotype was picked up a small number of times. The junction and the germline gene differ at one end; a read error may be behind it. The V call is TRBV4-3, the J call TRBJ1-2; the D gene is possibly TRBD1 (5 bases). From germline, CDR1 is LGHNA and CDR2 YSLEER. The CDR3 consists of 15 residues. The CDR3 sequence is CAGSQDRGSSRGYTF. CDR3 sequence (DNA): TGCGCCGGCAGCCAAGATAGGGGAAGTAGTAGAGGCTACACCTTC.

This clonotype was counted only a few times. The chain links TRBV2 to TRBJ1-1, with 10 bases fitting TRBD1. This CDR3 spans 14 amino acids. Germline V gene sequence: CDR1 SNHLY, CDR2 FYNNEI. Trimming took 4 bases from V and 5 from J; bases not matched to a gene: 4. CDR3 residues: CASSVDRGVTEAFF. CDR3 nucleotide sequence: TGTGCCAGCAGTGTGGACAGGGGGGTGACTGAAGCTTTCTTT.

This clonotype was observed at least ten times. Here the CDR3 reads CASSDSLGGSLYEQYF. DNA for the CDR3: TGTGCCAGCAGTGACTCCCTAGGTGGCAGCCTCTACGAGCAGTACTTC. The chain links TRBV25-1 to TRBJ2-7; D gene uncertain. Germline CDR1 and CDR2: MGHDK and SYGVNS. The CDR3 has 16 residues. The V gene lost 3 bases and the J gene lost 3 bases, with 18 bases spanning the gap.

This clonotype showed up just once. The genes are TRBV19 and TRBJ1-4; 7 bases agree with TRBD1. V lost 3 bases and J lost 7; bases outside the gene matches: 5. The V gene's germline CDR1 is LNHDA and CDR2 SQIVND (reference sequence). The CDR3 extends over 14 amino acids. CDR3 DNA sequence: TGTGCCAGTAGTATGGCGACAGGGCTTGAAAAACTGTTTTTT. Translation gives CASSMATGLEKLFF.

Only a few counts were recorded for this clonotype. The CDR3 DNA sequence: TGTGCCAGCGGCCGACTAGCGGGGGGCCGGGAGACCCAGTACTTC. It encodes CASGRLAGGRETQYF. The chain links TRBV9 to TRBJ2-4; TRBD2 matches at 13 bases. The end of the DNA fits TRBJ2-5 better, so the J call may be wrong. CDR3 length: 15 amino acids. In germline, CDR1 is SGDLS, CDR2 YYNGEE.

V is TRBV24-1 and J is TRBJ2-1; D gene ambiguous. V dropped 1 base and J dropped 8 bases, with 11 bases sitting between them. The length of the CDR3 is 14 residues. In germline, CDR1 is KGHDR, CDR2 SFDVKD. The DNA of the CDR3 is TGTGCCACCAGTGATTTCGGGTCAAGCGATGAGCAGTTCTTC. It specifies CATSDFGSSDEQFF.

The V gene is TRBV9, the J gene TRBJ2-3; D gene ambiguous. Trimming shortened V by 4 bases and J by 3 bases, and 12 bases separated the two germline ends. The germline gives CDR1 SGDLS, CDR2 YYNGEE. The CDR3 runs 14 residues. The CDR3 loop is CASSRPGRTDTQYF. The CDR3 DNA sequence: TGTGCCAGCAGCCGCCCAGGACGGACAGATACGCAGTATTTT.